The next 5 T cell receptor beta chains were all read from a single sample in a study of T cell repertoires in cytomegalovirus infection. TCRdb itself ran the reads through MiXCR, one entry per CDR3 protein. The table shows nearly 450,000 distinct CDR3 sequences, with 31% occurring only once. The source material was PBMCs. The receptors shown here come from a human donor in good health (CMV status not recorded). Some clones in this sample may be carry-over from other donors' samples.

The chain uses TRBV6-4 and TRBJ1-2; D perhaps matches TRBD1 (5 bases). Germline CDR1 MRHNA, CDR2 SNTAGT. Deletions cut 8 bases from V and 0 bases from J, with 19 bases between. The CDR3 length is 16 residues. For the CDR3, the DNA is TGTGCCAGCCCGTGGGGCAGTACCAAAGCTAACTATGGCTACACCTTC. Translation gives CASPWGSTKANYGYTF.

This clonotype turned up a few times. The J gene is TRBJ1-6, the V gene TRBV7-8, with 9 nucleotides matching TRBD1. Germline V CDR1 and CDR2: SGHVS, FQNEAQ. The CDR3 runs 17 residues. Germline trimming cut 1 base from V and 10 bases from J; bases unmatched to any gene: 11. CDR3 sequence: CASSLGGTGRVRSPLHF. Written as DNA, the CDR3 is TGTGCCAGCAGCTTAGGGGGGACAGGGCGAGTAAGGTCACCCCTCCACTTT.

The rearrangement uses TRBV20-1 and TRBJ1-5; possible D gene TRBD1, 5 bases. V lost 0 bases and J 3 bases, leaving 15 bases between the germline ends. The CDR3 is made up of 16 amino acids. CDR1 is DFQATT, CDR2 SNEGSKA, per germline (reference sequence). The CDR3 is CSARDIYETDNQPQHF. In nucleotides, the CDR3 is TGCAGTGCTAGAGATATATATGAGACAGACAATCAGCCCCAGCATTTT.

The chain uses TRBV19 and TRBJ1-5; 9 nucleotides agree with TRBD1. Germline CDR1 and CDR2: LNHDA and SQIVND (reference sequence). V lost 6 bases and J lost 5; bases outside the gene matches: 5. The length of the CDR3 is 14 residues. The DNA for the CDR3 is TGTGCCAGTAGCGAACAGGGGGCTTATCAGCCCCAGCATTTT. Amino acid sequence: CASSEQGAYQPQHF.

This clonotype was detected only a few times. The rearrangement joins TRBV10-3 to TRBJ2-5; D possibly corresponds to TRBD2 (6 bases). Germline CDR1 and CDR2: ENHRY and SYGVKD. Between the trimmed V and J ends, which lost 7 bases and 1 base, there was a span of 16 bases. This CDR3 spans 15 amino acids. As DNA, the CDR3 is TGTGCCATCAAGCGTGACCGGGGGTCCCAAGAGACCCAGTACTTC. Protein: CAIKRDRGSQETQYF.